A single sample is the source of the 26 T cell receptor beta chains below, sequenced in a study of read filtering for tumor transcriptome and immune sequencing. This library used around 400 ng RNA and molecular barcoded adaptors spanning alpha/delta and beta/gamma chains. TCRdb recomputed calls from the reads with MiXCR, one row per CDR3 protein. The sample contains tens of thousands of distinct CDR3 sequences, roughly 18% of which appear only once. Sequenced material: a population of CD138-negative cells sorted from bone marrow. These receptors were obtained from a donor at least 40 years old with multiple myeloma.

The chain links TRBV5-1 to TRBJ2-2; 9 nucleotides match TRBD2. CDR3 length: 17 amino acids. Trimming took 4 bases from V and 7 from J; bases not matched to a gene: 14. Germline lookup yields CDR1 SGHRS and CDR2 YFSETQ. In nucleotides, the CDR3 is TGCGCCAGCAGCCCGAGAGATGGCGGGGGGGCCAGCGGGGAGCTGTTTTTT. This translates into CASSPRDGGGASGELFF.

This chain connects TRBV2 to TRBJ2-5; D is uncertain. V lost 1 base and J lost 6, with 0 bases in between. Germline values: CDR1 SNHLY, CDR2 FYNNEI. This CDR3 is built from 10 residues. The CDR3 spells CASSEETQYF. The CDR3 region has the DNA TGTGCCAGCAGTGAAGAGACCCAGTACTTC.

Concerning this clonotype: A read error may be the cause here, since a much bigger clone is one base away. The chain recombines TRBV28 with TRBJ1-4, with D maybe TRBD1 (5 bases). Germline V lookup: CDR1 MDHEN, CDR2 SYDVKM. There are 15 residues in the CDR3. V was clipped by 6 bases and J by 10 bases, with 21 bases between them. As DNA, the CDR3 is TGTGCCAGCAGCGGGTCGGGGCTGGGGGGGGGAAAACTGTTTTTT. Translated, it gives CASSGSGLGGGKLFF.

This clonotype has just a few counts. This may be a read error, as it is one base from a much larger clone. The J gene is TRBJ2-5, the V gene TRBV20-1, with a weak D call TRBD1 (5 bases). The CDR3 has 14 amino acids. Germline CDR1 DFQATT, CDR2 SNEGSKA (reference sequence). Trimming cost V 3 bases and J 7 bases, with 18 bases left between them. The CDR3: CSASERPGLRTQYF. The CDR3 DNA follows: TGCAGTGCTAGCGAACGGCCAGGGCTCAGGACCCAGTACTTC.

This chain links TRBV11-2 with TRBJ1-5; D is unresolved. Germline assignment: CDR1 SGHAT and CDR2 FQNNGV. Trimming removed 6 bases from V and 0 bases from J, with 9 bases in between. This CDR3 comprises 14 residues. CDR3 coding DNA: TGTGCCAGCAGTCGTTCATATAGCAATCAGCCCCAGCATTTT. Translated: CASSRSYSNQPQHF.

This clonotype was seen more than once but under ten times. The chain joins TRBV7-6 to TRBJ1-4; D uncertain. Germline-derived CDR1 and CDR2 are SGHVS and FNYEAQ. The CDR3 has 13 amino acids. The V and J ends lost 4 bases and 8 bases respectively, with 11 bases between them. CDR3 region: CASSSFIGEKLFF. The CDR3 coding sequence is TGTGCCAGCAGCTCCTTTATAGGGGAAAAACTGTTTTTT.

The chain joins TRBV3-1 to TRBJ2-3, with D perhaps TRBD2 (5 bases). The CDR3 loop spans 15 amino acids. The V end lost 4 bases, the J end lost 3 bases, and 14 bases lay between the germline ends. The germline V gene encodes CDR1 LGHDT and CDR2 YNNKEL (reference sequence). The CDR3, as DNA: TGTGCCAGCAGCCTTGTACCGGGAAAAACAGATACGCAGTATTTT. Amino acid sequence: CASSLVPGKTDTQYF.

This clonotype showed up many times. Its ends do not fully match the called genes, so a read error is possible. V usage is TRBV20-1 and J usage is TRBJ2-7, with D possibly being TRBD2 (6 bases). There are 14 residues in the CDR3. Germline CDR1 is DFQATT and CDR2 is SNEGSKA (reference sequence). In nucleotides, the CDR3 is TGCAGTGCCAGAGGGACTCCCTTCTCCTACGAGCAGTACTTC. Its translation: CSARGTPFSYEQYF.

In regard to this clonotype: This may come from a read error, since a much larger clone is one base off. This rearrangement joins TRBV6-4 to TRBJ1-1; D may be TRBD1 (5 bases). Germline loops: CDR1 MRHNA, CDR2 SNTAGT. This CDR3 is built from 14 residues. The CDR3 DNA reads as TGTGCCAGCTGTGACAGTTGGGGCCCAACTGAAGCTTTCTTT. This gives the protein CASCDSWGPTEAFF.

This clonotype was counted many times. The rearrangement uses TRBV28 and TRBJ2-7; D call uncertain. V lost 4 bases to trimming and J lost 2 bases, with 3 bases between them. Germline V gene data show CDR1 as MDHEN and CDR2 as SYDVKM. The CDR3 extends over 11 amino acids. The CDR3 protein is CASSSAYEQYF. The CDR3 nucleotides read TGTGCCAGCAGTTCCGCCTACGAGCAGTACTTC.

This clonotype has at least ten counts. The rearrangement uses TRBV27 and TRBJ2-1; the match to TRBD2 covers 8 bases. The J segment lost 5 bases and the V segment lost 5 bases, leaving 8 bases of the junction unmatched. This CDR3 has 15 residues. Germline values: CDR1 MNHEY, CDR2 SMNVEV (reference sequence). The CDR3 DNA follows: TGTGCCAGCAGTACGTTAGCGGGATCGAACAATGAGCAGTTCTTC. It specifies CASSTLAGSNNEQFF.

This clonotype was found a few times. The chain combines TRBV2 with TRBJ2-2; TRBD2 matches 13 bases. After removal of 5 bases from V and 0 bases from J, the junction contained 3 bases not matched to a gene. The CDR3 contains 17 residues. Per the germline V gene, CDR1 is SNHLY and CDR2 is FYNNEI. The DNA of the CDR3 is TGTGCCAGCAGTCCGGGACTAGCGGGATCGAACACCGGGGAGCTGTTTTTT. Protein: CASSPGLAGSNTGELFF.

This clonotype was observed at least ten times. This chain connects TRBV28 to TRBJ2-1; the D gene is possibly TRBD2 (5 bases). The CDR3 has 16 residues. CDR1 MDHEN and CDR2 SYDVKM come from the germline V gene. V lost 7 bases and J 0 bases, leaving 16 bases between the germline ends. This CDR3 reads CASKGASPSSYNEQFF. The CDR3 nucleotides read TGTGCCAGCAAGGGAGCTAGCCCTAGCTCCTACAATGAGCAGTTCTTC.

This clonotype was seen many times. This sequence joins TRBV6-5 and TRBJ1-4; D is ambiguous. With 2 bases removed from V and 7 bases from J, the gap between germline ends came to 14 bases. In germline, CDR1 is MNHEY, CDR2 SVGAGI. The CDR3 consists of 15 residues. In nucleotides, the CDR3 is TGTGCCAGCAGTTACAATTCGGACCCTCGTGAAAAACTGTTTTTT. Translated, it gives CASSYNSDPREKLFF.

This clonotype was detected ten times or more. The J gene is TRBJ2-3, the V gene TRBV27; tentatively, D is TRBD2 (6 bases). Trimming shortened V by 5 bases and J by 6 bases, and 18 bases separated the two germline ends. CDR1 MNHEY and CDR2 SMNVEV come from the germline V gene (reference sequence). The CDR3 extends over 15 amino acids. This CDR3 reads CASSTGTPVWDTQYF. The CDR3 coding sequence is TGTGCCAGCAGTACCGGGACTCCCGTGTGGGATACGCAGTATTTT.

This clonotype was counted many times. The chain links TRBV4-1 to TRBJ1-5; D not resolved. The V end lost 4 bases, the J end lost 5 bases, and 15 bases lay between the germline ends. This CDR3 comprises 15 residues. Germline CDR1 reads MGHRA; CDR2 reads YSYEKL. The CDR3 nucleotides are TGCGCCAGCAGCCGGTGGGAAGGAAACGATCAGCCCCAGCATTTT. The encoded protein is CASSRWEGNDQPQHF.

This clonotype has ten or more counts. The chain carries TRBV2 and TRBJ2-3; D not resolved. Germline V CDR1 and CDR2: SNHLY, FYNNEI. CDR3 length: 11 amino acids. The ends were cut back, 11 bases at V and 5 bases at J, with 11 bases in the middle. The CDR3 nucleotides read TGTGCCGGCGGTCCGGGAGATACGCAGTATTTT. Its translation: CAGGPGDTQYF.

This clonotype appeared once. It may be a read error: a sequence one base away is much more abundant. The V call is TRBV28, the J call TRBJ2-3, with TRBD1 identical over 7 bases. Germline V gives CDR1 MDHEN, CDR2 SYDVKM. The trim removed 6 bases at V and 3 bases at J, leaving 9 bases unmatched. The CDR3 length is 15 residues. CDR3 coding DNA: TGTGCCAGCAGCATACCGGGACAGAGTACAGATACGCAGTATTTT. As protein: CASSIPGQSTDTQYF.

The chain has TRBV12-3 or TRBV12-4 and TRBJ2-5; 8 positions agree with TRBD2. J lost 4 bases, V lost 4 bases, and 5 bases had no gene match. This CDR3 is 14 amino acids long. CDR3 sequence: CASSSRTSLETQYF. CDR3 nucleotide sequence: TGTGCCAGCAGTTCTCGGACTAGCCTAGAGACCCAGTACTTC.

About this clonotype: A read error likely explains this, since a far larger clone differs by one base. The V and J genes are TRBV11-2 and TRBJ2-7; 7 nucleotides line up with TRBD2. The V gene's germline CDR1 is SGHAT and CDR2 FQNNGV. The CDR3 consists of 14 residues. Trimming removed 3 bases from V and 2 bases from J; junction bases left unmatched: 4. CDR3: CASSLSGTTYEQYF. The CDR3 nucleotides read TGTGCCAGCAGCTTGAGCGGGACCACCTACGAGCAGTACTTC.

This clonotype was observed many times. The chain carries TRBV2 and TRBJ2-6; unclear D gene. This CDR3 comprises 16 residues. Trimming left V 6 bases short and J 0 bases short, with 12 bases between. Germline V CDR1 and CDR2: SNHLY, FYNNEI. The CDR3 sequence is CASRLTVNSGANVLTF. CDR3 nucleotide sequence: TGTGCCAGCAGACTCACAGTGAACTCTGGGGCCAACGTCCTGACTTTC.

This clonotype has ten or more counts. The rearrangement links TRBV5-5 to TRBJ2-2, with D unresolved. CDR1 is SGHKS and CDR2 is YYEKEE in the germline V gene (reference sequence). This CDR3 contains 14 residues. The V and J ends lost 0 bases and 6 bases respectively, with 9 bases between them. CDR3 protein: CASSLESSAGELFF. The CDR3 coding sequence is TGTGCCAGCAGCTTGGAGTCTTCGGCCGGGGAGCTGTTTTTT.

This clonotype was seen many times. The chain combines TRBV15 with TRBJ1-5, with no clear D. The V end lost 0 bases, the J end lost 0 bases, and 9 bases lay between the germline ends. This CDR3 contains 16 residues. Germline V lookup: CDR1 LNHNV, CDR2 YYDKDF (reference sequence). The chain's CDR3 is CATSRDPELSNQPQHF. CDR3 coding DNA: TGTGCCACCAGCAGAGATCCAGAACTTAGCAATCAGCCCCAGCATTTT.

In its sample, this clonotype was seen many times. CDR3 loop: CAISESKSSNQPQHF. The CDR3 nucleotides read TGTGCCATCAGTGAGTCGAAATCTAGCAATCAGCCCCAGCATTTT. V is TRBV10-3 and J is TRBJ1-5; no definite D call. This CDR3 has 15 residues. Germline assignment: CDR1 ENHRY and CDR2 SYGVKD. Trimming shortened V by 0 bases and J by 0 bases, and 6 bases separated the two germline ends.

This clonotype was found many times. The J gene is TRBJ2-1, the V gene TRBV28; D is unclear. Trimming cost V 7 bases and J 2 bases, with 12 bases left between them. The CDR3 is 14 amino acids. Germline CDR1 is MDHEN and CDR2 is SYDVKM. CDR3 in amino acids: CASIFGGAYNEQFF. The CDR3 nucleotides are TGTGCCAGCATATTCGGCGGAGCCTACAATGAGCAGTTCTTC.

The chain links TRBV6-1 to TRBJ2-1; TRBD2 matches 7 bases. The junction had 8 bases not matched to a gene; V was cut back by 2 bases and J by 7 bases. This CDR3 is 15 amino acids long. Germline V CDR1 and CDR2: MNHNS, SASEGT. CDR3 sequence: CASSEYGGGWNEQFF. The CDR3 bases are TGTGCCAGCAGTGAATACGGCGGGGGATGGAATGAGCAGTTCTTC.